A selection of T cell receptor beta chains follows, all from one sample in a study of shared clonotypes between healthy human individuals. Sequencing used immunoSEQ multiplex PCR; TCRdb keeps in-frame clones, though not all of them. The data contain about 2.4 million clones, 93% of them singletons. Sample: naive CD4+ T cells from PBMCs. These receptors all stem from a man between 18 and 29 years old in good health. Some clones in this sample may be carry-over from other donors' samples. The CDR3 runs from the conserved cysteine through the conserved F or W. D genes are given only for firm matches. The size entry is marked missing in some rows and otherwise reads once, few, many or a size class.

TRBJ2-5 . TRBV21-1 once TGTGCCAGCAGCACGACCCCAAACAGGGAGCAAGAGACCCAGTACTTC CASSTTPNREQETQYF
TRBJ2-3 TRBD1 TRBV27 once TGTGCCAGCAGTTACCCTTCGGGGCAGGGGGCTTTTGATACGCAGTATTTT CASSYPSGQGAFDTQYF
TRBJ2-1 . TRBV28 . TGTGCCAGCAGAAACGAGGGAAACAATGAGCAGTTCTTC CASRNEGNNEQFF
TRBJ2-1 . TRBV2 . TGTGCCAGCAGTGAACTTGGACAGTCTTACAATGAGCAGTTCTTC CASSELGQSYNEQFF
TRBJ2-3 TRBD1 TRBV5-1 . TGCGCCAGCAGCTTTCCCACAGGGACAGGGGATAGCGATACGCAGTATTTT CASSFPTGTGDSDTQYF
TRBJ2-3 . TRBV14 . TGTGCCAGCAGCCAAGGTACGCGGGGCGGAGATACGCAGTATTTT CASSQGTRGGDTQYF
TRBJ1-5 TRBD1 TRBV7-9 . TGTGCCAGCAGCTTGGACAGGGCCAATCAGCCCCAGCATTTT CASSLDRANQPQHF
TRBJ2-7 . TRBV20-1 . TGCAGTGCGCCCGTAGCCTACGAGCAGTACTTC CSAPVAYEQYF
TRBJ2-6 TRBD2 TRBV19 . TGTGCCAGTAGTACTAGCGGAAACTCTGGGGCCAACGTCCTGACTTTC CASSTSGNSGANVLTF
TRBJ2-3 TRBD1 TRBV6-5 . TGTGCCAGCAGTATTGGGACAGGGCGCACAGATACGCAGTATTTT CASSIGTGRTDTQYF
TRBJ2-5 TRBD1 TRBV27 . TGTGCCAGCAGTACCGGGACAGGGGGAGAGACCCAGTACTTC CASSTGTGGETQYF
TRBJ1-2 . TRBV10-2 . TGCGCCAGCAGTGAGTCGAGTTACGGCTACACCTTC CASSESSYGYTF
TRBJ2-1 TRBD2 TRBV7-9 . TGTGCCAGCAGCCCGGGACTAGCCTCCCGCAATGAGCAGTTCTTC CASSPGLASRNEQFF
TRBJ1-5 . TRBV28 . TGTGCCAGCAGTTGGGTACAGGGCAGTCAGCCCCAGCATTTT CASSWVQGSQPQHF
TRBJ2-7 . TRBV6-5 . TGTGCCAGCAGTAAAAGGGACTTCTCCTACGAGCAGTACTTC CASSKRDFSYEQYF
TRBJ2-2 TRBD1 TRBV7-8 . TGTGCCAGCAGTTCAGGGGGCGCGGGCACCGGGGAGCTGTTTTTT CASSSGGAGTGELFF
TRBJ2-5 TRBD2 TRBV28 . TGTGCCAGCAGTCCAATCCGGGGGACTAGCGGCCTTCTGGAGACCCAGTACTTC CASSPIRGTSGLLETQYF
TRBJ1-3 . TRBV27 once TGTGCCAGCAGGCCCACTCAGGGGTTCGGCTACACCATATATTTT CASRPTQGFGYTIYF
TRBJ2-5 . TRBV11-2 . TGTGCCAGCAGCCCCATACAGGGTTTTGGGGAGACCCAGTACTTC CASSPIQGFGETQYF
TRBJ2-7 . TRBV28 . TGTGCCAGCACCCCCGAGGGATCCGGAATCTACGAGCAGTACTTC CASTPEGSGIYEQYF
TRBJ2-7 TRBD2 TRBV5-1 . TGCGCCAGCAGCTCCGGGTTTGGCGGGGGGGGCTCCTACGAGCAGTACTTC CASSSGFGGGGSYEQYF
TRBJ2-3 TRBD2 TRBV28 . TGTGCCAGCAGTCTGGGGGGGACAGATACGCAGTATTTT CASSLGGTDTQYF
TRBJ2-3 . TRBV29-1 once TGCAGCGTTGTCGGAGTATCCTTGAGGAGCACAGATACGCAGTATTTT CSVVGVSLRSTDTQYF
TRBJ1-2 TRBD1 TRBV29-1 . TGCAGCGAGTGGGACAGAAATTATGGCTACACCTTC CSEWDRNYGYTF
TRBJ2-7 TRBD1 TRBV28 . TGTGCCAGCAGGGGACAGGGATCCGCCTACGAGCAGTACTTC CASRGQGSAYEQYF
TRBJ2-6 . TRBV6-5 . TGTGCCAGCGCAGACACCTACTCTAGGGCCAACGTCCTGACTTTC CASADTYSRANVLTF
TRBJ1-2 TRBD1 TRBV28 . TGTGCCAGCAGTCAGACAGGGGTGCCCCCTTATGGCTACACCTTC CASSQTGVPPYGYTF
TRBJ1-4 TRBD1 TRBV6-5 . TGTGCCAGCAGCTACAACAGGGGGCGCGGTGAAAAACTGTTTTTT CASSYNRGRGEKLFF
TRBJ2-1 TRBD2 TRBV19 . TGTGCCAGTAGCCGCGCGGGACTAGCGGGGAATGAGCAGTTCTTC CASSRAGLAGNEQFF
TRBJ2-7 . TRBV29-1 . TGCAGCTATGTCCAGGGGCAGCCCTCCTACGAGCAGTACTTC CSYVQGQPSYEQYF
TRBJ1-1 . TRBV29-1 . TGCAGCGTAAAGACAGGAAGTAACACTGAAGCTTTCTTT CSVKTGSNTEAFF
TRBJ1-2 . TRBV5-1 . TGCGCCAGCAGCTTGGGACAGGATGGAGGGTTGGGCTACACCTTC CASSLGQDGGLGYTF
TRBJ2-7 . TRBV27 . TGTGCCAGCAGGGCCACTACCTACGAGCAGTACTTC CASRATTYEQYF
TRBJ2-1 TRBD2 TRBV4-2 . TGTGCCAGCAGCCAAGAGGCGGGGTTTAGCGGGACCCGATACAATGAGCAGTTCTTC CASSQEAGFSGTRYNEQFF
TRBJ2-7 . TRBV7-2 . TGTGCCAGCAGCTTAGTAGTTGGGGGGCTCTACGAGCAGTACTTC CASSLVVGGLYEQYF
TRBJ2-5 . TRBV5-6 . TGTGCCAGCAGCTTGGGGGACCTGGCCCAGTACTTC CASSLGDLAQYF
TRBJ1-3 . TRBV19 . TGTGCCAGTAGTACCGGGACCGTCGGACGAAACACCATATATTTT CASSTGTVGRNTIYF
TRBJ1-1 . TRBV29-1 once TGCAGCGTTGAAAGGGGGGGTGGTGGCACTGAAGCTTTCTTT CSVERGGGGTEAFF
TRBJ2-1 . TRBV9 once TGTGCCAGCAGCGTAGATCGCTGGGCTGAGCAGTTCTTC CASSVDRWAEQFF
TRBJ1-1 . TRBV5-1 . TGCGCCAGCAGCTTCGGCGGGGCGGACACTGAAGCTTTCTTT CASSFGGADTEAFF
TRBJ2-3 . TRBV9 . TGTGCCAGCTCGACAGACACAGATACGCAGTATTTT CASSTDTDTQYF